This paragraph covers one TCR beta chain sequence. The antigen remains unidentified. MiXCR, applied by TCRdb to the RT-PCR reads, yields one record per CDR3 protein. The table shows 250,000 to 350,000 distinct CDR3 sequences, with roughly 22% occurring only once. This record belongs to a study of response to subunit inactivated influenza vaccine. Study results and caveats: Few new T cells, the authors suggested, are recruited by each seasonal influenza vaccination.

The germline V gene encodes CDR1 MGHRA and CDR2 YSYEKL. The V and J ends lost 5 bases and 5 bases, in that order; junction bases with no gene match: 10. The CDR3 totals 15 residues. The chain combines TRBV4-1 with TRBJ2-7; 9 bases align to TRBD1. This clonotype was obtained from a man aged 45 to 70 who received an inactivated influenza vaccine. The specimen was PBMCs from blood, collected less than 22 months after vaccination. The CDR3 sequence: CASSTHGQGFDEQYF. Here the CDR3 DNA reads TGCGCCAGCAGCACCCACGGACAGGGGTTTGACGAGCAGTACTTC.